These 17 T cell receptor beta chains were all obtained from the same sample, sequenced in a study of cytomegalovirus exposure and HLA in healthy donors. The PCR contained 60 Vbeta and 13 Jbeta primers. Clones were sequenced by immunoSEQ multiplex PCR, and TCRdb holds only the in-frame ones, with some missing. Of over 250,000 clones in the sample, roughly 70% were seen once. The sequencing sample was made of PBMCs. The receptors were gathered from a female donor in good health and CMV-seronegative.

This clone came up a few times. The CDR3 reads CASSEEAGGPYGYTF. In DNA form, the CDR3 reads TGTGCCAGCAGTGAAGAGGCAGGGGGACCTTATGGCTACACCTTC. J is TRBJ1-2 and V is TRBV6-1; 7 nucleotides match TRBD1. CDR1 MNHNS and CDR2 SASEGT come from the germline V gene. Trimming took 1 base from V and 5 from J; bases not matched to a gene: 7. This CDR3 is 15 amino acids long.

This sequence joins TRBV5-4 and TRBJ1-2, with 7 nucleotides matching TRBD1. V lost 3 bases to trimming and J lost 2 bases; unmatched junction nucleotides: 7. The length of the CDR3 is 15 residues. The germline CDR1 and CDR2 sequences are SGHNT and YYREEE (reference sequence). The CDR3 reads CASSSPAGQNYGYTF. CDR3 sequence (DNA): TGTGCCAGCAGCTCCCCCGCGGGACAGAACTATGGCTACACCTTC.

The rearrangement joins TRBV14 to TRBJ2-1; the D is unclear. Trimming stripped 1 base from V and 7 bases from J, with 8 bases between. CDR1 SGHDN and CDR2 FVKESK come from the germline V gene. This CDR3 has 13 residues. The DNA for the CDR3 is TGTGCCAGCAGCCAAGCCCTAGTGAATGAGCAGTTCTTC. It codes for CASSQALVNEQFF.

The chain links TRBV7-7 to TRBJ2-5; 12 bases are shared with TRBD2. This CDR3 region has 16 residues. With V trimmed by 6 bases and J by 3 bases, 8 bases remained unmatched. CDR1 and CDR2 from the germline V gene are SSHAT and FNYEAQ (reference sequence). This CDR3 is CASSPTSGRPEETQYF. In nucleotides, the CDR3 is TGTGCCAGCAGTCCCACTAGCGGGAGGCCTGAAGAGACCCAGTACTTC.

The chain employs TRBV6-4 and TRBJ2-3; 11 positions match TRBD2. The CDR3 totals 16 residues. CDR1 MRHNA and CDR2 SNTAGT come from the germline V gene. V was clipped by 4 bases and J by 5 bases; unmatched bases: 8. The CDR3 nucleotides read TGTGCCAGCAGTGTAGCGGGAGGGAGTGGAATAGATACGCAGTATTTT. It is translated as CASSVAGGSGIDTQYF.

This sequence joins TRBV5-1 and TRBJ2-4; TRBD2 aligns across 7 bases. The V gene end was trimmed by 0 bases and the J gene end by 7 bases; junction bases not matched to a gene: 7. There are 15 residues in the CDR3. The germline CDR1 and CDR2 sequences are SGHRS and YFSETQ. Here the CDR3 DNA reads TGCGCCAGCAGCTTGGCGGGCGGGAGTGACAACATTCAGTACTTC. Amino acids: CASSLAGGSDNIQYF.

The rearrangement uses TRBV4-1 and TRBJ1-1, with a tentative D call TRBD1 (5 bases). With 0 bases removed from V and 0 bases from J, the gap between germline ends came to 11 bases. Germline V lookup: CDR1 MGHRA, CDR2 YSYEKL. The length of the CDR3 is 16 residues. For the CDR3, the DNA is TGCGCCAGCAGCCAAGATCAGGGCAGATTGAACACTGAAGCTTTCTTT. Protein sequence: CASSQDQGRLNTEAFF.

This chain joins TRBV5-1 and TRBJ2-7; 7 bases agree with TRBD2. Per germline, CDR1 SGHRS and CDR2 YFSETQ. The CDR3 covers 15 residues. Trimming took 0 bases from V and 6 from J; bases not matched to a gene: 9. Written as DNA, the CDR3 is TGCGCCAGCAGCTTGGAGTCACTAGCGTCAGGCGAGCAGTACTTC. Amino acid sequence: CASSLESLASGEQYF.

This clone was detected only a few times. The chain combines TRBV6-1 with TRBJ1-1; a weak D match, TRBD1 (5 bases). CDR3 length equals 14 residues. Trimming removed 8 bases at V and 0 bases at J, with 13 bases between. Germline lookup yields CDR1 MNHNS and CDR2 SASEGT. CDR3 sequence: CASPGRIMNTEAFF. Here the CDR3 DNA reads TGTGCCAGCCCAGGGAGGATCATGAACACTGAAGCTTTCTTT.

The gene calls are TRBV25-1 and TRBJ2-7; TRBD2 might be the D (6 bases). V dropped 6 bases and J dropped 3 bases, with 15 bases sitting between them. From germline, CDR1 is MGHDK and CDR2 SYGVNS. The CDR3 has 14 amino acids. This chain's CDR3 is CASSFLGLSYEQYF. The DNA for the CDR3 is TGTGCCAGCAGCTTCCTGGGACTTAGCTACGAGCAGTACTTC.

The chain links TRBV19 to TRBJ2-5, with TRBD2 matching 8 bases. V gave up 2 bases and J gave up 5 bases; unmatched junction bases: 16. Germline assignment: CDR1 LNHDA and CDR2 SQIVND (reference sequence). This CDR3 region has 18 residues. The CDR3 DNA reads as TGTGCCAGTAGTATACCGGATGGGCGGCGGGAGGTTATGGAGACCCAGTACTTC. This codes for CASSIPDGRREVMETQYF.

This clone has more than one count but fewer than ten. The chain combines TRBV4-2 with TRBJ2-3; TRBD2 agrees at 8 bases. J gave up 2 bases and V 4 bases, and 8 bases lay outside the gene matches. The germline V gene has CDR1 LGHNA and CDR2 YNFKEQ. This CDR3 has 16 residues. The DNA for the CDR3 is TGTGCCAGCAGCCCCCTACTAGCGGACCACACAGATACGCAGTATTTT. Its translation: CASSPLLADHTDTQYF.

The chain is built from TRBV7-2 and TRBJ2-7; possibly TRBD2 for D (5 bases). The CDR3 contains 12 residues. Trimming took 3 bases from V and 6 from J, leaving 9 bases between them. Looked up from germline, CDR1 is SGHTA and CDR2 is FQGNSA. The CDR3 sequence is CASSFSGVEQYF. CDR3 coding DNA: TGTGCCAGCAGCTTTTCCGGGGTCGAGCAGTACTTC.

The chain employs TRBV2 and TRBJ1-1; the match to TRBD1 covers 8 bases. With 7 bases clipped from V and 4 bases from J, the junction kept 5 bases outside the gene matches. This CDR3 contains 13 residues. CDR1 is SNHLY and CDR2 is FYNNEI in the germline V gene. The CDR3 sequence: CASMGQGATEAFF. CDR3 coding DNA: TGTGCCAGCATGGGGCAGGGGGCCACTGAAGCTTTCTTT. The full variable domain, its missing parts supplied by reference TRBV2 and TRBJ1-1, is EPEVTQTPSHQVTQMGQEVILRCVPISNHLYFYWYRQILGQKVEFLVSFYNNEISEKSEIFDDQFSVERPDGSNFTLKIRSTKLEDSAMYFCASMGQGATEAFFGQGTRLTVV.

The V call is TRBV19, the J call TRBJ2-7; maybe TRBD2 (6 bases). V was trimmed by 4 bases and J by 0 bases, leaving 10 bases between them. Looked up from germline, CDR1 is LNHDA and CDR2 is SQIVND (reference sequence). This CDR3 region has 14 residues. The CDR3 loop is CASSSLAVSYEQYF. The CDR3 nucleotides are TGTGCCAGTAGTAGTTTAGCGGTCTCCTACGAGCAGTACTTC.

This sequence joins TRBV19 and TRBJ2-3; a weak D match, TRBD2 (6 bases). The V end was cut by 6 bases, the J end by 6 bases, with 19 bases between. The germline V gene has CDR1 LNHDA and CDR2 SQIVND (reference sequence). The CDR3 consists of 15 residues. Written as DNA, the CDR3 is TGTGCCAGTAGCTGGGACGGCCAAGCGGGTGATACGCAGTATTTT. This gives the protein CASSWDGQAGDTQYF.

V usage is TRBV7-2 and J usage is TRBJ2-5; 13 bases align to TRBD2. V shed 1 base and J 4 bases; nucleotides not matched to a gene: 3. CDR1 is SGHTA, CDR2 FQGNSA, per germline. There are 16 residues in the CDR3. CDR3 sequence reads: CASSLGTSGRAETQYF. CDR3 sequence (DNA): TGTGCCAGCAGCTTAGGTACTAGCGGGAGGGCAGAGACCCAGTACTTC.